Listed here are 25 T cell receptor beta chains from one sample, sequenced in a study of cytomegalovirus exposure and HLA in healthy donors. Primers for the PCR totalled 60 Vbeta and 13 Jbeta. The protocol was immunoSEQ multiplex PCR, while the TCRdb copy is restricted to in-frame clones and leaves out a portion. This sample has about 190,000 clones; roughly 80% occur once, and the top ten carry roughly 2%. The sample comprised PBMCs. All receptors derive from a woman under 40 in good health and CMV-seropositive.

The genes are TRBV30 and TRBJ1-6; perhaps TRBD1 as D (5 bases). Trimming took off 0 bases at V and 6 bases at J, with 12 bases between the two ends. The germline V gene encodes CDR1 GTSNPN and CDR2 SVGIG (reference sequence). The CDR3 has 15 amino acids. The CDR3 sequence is CAWSVPGTPNSPLHF. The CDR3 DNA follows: TGTGCCTGGAGTGTACCCGGGACTCCTAATTCACCCCTCCACTTT. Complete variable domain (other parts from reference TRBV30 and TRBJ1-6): SQTIHQWPATLVQPVGSPLSLECTVEGTSNPNLYWYRQAAGRGLQLLFYSVGIGQISSEVPQNLSASRPQDRQFILSSKKLLLSDSGFYLCAWSVPGTPNSPLHFGNGTRLTVT.

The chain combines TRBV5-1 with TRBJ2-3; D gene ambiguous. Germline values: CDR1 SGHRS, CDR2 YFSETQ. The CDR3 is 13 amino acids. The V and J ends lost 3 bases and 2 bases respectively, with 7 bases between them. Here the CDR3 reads CASSSGPTDTQYF. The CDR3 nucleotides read TGCGCCAGCAGCTCTGGGCCCACAGATACGCAGTATTTT.

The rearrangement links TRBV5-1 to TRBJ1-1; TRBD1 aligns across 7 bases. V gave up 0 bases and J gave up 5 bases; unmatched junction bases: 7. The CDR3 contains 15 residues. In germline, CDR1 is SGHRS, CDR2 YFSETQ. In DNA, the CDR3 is TGCGCCAGCAGCTTGGGAAGGACAGGTGCGACTGAAGCTTTCTTT. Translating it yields CASSLGRTGATEAFF.

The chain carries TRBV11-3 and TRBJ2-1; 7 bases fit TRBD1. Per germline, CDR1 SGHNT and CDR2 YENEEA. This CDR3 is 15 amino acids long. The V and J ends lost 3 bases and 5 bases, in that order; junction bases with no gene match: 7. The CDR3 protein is CASSFEGANNNEQFF. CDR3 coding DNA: TGTGCCAGCAGCTTTGAGGGGGCTAATAACAATGAGCAGTTCTTC.

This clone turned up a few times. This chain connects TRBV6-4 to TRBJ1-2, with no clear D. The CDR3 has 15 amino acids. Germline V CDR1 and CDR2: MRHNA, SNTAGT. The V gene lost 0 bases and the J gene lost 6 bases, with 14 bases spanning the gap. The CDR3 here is CASSDSHEGTDGYTF. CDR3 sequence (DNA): TGTGCCAGCAGTGACTCCCACGAGGGAACGGATGGCTACACCTTC.

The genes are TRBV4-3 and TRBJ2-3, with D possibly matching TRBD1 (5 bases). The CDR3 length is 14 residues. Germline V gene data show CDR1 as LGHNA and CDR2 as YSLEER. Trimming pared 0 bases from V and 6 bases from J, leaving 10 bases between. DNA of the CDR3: TGCGCCAGCAGCCAAGACGCAGGACATGATACGCAGTATTTT. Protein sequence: CASSQDAGHDTQYF.

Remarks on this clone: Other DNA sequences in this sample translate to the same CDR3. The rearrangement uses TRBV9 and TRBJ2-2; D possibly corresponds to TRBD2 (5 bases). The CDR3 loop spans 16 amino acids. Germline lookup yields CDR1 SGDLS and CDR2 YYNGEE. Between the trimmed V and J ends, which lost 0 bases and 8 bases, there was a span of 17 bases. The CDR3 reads CASSVATSIEAGELFF. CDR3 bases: TGTGCCAGCAGCGTAGCTACTAGTATAGAGGCTGGGGAGCTGTTTTTT.

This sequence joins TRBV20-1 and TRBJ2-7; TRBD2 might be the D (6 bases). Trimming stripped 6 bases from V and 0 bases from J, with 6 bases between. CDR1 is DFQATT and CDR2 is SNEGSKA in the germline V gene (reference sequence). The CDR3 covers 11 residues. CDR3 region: CSATSSYEQYF. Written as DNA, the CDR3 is TGCAGTGCGACTAGCTCCTACGAGCAGTACTTC.

CDR3 region: CAIRDSERRYNEQFF. The CDR3 nucleotides read TGTGCCATCAGGGATTCGGAGCGGAGATACAATGAGCAGTTCTTC. This chain joins TRBV10-3 and TRBJ2-1; possible D gene TRBD2, 5 bases. The germline V gene has CDR1 ENHRY and CDR2 SYGVKD. V gave up 6 bases and J gave up 4 bases, with 16 bases separating them. The CDR3 extends over 15 amino acids.

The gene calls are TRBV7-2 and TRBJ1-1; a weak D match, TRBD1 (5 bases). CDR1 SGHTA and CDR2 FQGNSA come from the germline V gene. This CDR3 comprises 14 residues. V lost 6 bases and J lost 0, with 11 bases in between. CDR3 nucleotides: TGTGCCAGCAGTTCCCAGGGCATGAACACTGAAGCTTTCTTT. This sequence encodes CASSSQGMNTEAFF.

The CDR3, as DNA: TGCGCCAGCAGGGTCGGGACAGTTTCCACCTACGAGCAGTACTTC. It yields the protein CASRVGTVSTYEQYF. V is TRBV4-1 and J is TRBJ2-7; TRBD1 matches at 7 bases. CDR1 MGHRA and CDR2 YSYEKL come from the germline V gene. J was trimmed by 2 bases and V by 6 bases; bases with no gene match: 10. The CDR3 is made up of 15 amino acids.

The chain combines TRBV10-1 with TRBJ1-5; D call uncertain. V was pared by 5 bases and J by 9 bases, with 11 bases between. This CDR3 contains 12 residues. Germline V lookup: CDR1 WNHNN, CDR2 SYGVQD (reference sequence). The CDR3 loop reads CASSYETWPQHF. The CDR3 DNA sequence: TGCGCCAGCAGTTACGAGACATGGCCCCAGCATTTT.

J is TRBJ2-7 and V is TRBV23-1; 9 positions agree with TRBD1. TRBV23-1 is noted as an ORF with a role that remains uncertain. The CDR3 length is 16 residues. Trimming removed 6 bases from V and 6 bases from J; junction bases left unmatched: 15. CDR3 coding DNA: TGCGCCAGCAGAAGAGGGACAGGGAAGCGCGTGGGCGAGCAGTACTTC. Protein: CASRRGTGKRVGEQYF.

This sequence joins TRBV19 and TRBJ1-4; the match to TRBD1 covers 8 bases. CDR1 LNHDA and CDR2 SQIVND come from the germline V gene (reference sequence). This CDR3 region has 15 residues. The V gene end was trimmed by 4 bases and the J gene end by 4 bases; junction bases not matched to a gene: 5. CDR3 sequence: CASSRRTGHNEKLFF. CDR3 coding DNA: TGTGCCAGTAGTAGGCGGACAGGGCATAATGAAAAACTGTTTTTT. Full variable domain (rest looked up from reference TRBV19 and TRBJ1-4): DGGITQSPKYLFRKEGQNVTLSCEQNLNHDAMYWYRQDPGQGLRLIYYSQIVNDFQKGDIAEGYSVSREKKESFPLTVTSAQKNPTAFYLCASSRRTGHNEKLFFGSGTQLSVL.

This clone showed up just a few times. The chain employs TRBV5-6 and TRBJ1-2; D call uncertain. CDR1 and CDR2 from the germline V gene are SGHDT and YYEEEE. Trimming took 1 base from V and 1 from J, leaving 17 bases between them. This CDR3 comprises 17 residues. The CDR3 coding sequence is TGTGCCAGCAGCTTGCGTCTGGTTTCAGACTTTAACTATGGCTACACCTTC. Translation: CASSLRLVSDFNYGYTF. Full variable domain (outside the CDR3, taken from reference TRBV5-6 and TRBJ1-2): DAGVTQSPTHLIKTRGQQVTLRCSPKSGHDTVSWYQQALGQGPQFIFQYYEEEERQRGNFPDRFSGHQFPNYSSELNVNALLLGDSALYLCASSLRLVSDFNYGYTFGSGTRLTVV.

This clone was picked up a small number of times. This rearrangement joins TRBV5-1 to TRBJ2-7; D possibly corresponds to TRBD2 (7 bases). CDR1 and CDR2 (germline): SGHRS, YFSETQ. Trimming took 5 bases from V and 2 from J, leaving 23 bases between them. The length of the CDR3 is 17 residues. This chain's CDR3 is CASRKRTGGAGAYEQYF. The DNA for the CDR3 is TGCGCCAGCAGGAAACGGACTGGGGGGGCAGGAGCCTACGAGCAGTACTTC.

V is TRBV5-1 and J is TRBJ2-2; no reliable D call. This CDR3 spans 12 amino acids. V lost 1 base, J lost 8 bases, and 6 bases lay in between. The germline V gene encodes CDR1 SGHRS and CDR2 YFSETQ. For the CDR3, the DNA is TGCGCCAGCAGCTTGCCCGGGGGGGAGCTGTTTTTT. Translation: CASSLPGGELFF.

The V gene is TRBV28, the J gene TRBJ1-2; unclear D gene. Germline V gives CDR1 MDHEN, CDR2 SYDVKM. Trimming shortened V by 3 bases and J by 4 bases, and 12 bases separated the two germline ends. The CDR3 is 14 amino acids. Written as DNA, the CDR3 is TGTGCCAGCAGTTTCAACAGTCGGGGCTATGGCTACACCTTC. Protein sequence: CASSFNSRGYGYTF.

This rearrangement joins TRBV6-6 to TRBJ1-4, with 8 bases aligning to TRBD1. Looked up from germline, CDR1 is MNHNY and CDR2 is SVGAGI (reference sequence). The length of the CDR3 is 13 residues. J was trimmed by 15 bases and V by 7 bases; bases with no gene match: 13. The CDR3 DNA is TGTGCCAGCAAGAGCCAGGGGGCGGCAGTGGTGTTTTTT. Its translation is CASKSQGAAVVFF.

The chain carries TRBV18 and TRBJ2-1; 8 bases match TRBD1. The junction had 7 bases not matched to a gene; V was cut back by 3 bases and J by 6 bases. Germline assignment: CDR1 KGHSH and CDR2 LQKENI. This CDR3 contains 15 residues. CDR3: CASSPADREGNEQFF. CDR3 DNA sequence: TGTGCCAGCTCACCGGCGGACAGGGAAGGCAATGAGCAGTTCTTC. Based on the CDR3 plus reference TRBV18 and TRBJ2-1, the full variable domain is NAGVMQNPRHLVRRRGQEARLRCSPMKGHSHVYWYRQLPEEGLKFMVYLQKENIIDESGMPKERFSAEFPKEGPSILRIQQVVRGDSAAYFCASSPADREGNEQFFGPGTRLTVL.

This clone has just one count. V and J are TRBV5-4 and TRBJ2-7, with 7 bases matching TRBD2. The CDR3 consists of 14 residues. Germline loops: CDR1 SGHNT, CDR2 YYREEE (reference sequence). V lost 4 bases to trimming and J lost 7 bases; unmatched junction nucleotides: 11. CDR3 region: CASSGRLADGEQYF. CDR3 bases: TGTGCCAGCAGCGGTCGGCTAGCGGACGGGGAGCAGTACTTC.

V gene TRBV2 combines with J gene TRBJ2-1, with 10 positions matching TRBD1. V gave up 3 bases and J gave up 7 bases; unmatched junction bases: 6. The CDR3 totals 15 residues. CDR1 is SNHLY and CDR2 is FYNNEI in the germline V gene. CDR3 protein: CASSDRTGGNNEQFF. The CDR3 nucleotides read TGTGCCAGCAGTGACAGGACAGGGGGGAATAATGAGCAGTTCTTC.

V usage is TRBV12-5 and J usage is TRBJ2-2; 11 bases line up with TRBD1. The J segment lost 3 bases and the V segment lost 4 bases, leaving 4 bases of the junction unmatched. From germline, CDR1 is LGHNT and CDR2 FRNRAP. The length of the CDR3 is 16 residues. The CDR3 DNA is TGTGCTAGTGGTTGGGACAGGGGGGGGTACACCGGGGAGCTGTTTTTT. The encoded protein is CASGWDRGGYTGELFF.

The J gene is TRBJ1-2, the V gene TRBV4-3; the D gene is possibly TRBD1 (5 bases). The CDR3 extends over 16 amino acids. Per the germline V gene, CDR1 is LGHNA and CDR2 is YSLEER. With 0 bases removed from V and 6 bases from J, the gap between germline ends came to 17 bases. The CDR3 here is CASSQDSWQGFNGYTF. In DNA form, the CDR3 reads TGCGCCAGCAGCCAAGATTCTTGGCAGGGCTTCAATGGCTACACCTTC.

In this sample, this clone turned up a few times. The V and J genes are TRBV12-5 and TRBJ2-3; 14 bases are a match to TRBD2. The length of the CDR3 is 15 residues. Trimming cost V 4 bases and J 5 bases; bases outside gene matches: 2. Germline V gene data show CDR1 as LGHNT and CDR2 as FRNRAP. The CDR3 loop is CASGSTSGGGDTQYF. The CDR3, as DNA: TGTGCTAGTGGTTCGACTAGCGGGGGGGGAGATACGCAGTATTTT.